The 2 T cell receptor beta chains given below trace back to one sample, sequenced in a study of identifying expanded T cells in peripheral blood. Repertoires were generated with immunoSEQ multiplex PCR, while TCRdb's copy carries only in-frame clones and drops some. The sample contains 100,000 or so clones, 70% to 90% of which appear only once. The sample consisted of blood. Every receptor here comes from a person aged 18-69 years in good health.

The J gene is TRBJ1-2, the V gene TRBV4-1; 11 positions agree with TRBD1. The CDR3 sequence is 14 residues long. CDR1 is MGHRA, CDR2 YSYEKL, per germline. The V and J ends lost 4 bases and 4 bases, in that order; junction bases with no gene match: 2. This CDR3 is CASSPGQGGYGYTF. The CDR3 DNA follows: TGCGCCAGCAGCCCGGGACAGGGGGGCTATGGCTACACCTTC.

A note on this clone: Other DNA sequences from this sample encode an identical CDR3 as well. This rearrangement joins TRBV5-4 to TRBJ2-3, with a tentative D call TRBD1 (6 bases). CDR3 length equals 14 residues. Germline V gives CDR1 SGHNT, CDR2 YYREEE (reference sequence). V dropped 1 base and J dropped 4 bases, with 10 bases sitting between them. The CDR3 DNA sequence: TGTGCCAGCAGCTTGTCACAGGGTGCAGATACGCAGTATTTT. As protein: CASSLSQGADTQYF.